These T cell receptor beta chains were read from a single sample in a study of identifying expanded T cells in peripheral blood. Profiled with immunoSEQ multiplex PCR; TCRdb holds only in-frame clones, not every one. The sample yields tens of thousands of clones, 70% to 90% seen once. The sequenced sample was blood. The receptors originated from a person aged 18 to 70 in good health. CDR3s include the opening cysteine and the closing phenylalanine or tryptophan. Fields, in order: D gene, clone size, V gene, J gene, CDR3 protein, CDR3 DNA. A D gene is named only where the DNA matches it firmly. Some rows mark clone size as missing; the rest say once, few, many or name a class of expanded clone.

TRBD1	few	TRBV5-1	TRBJ1-4	CASSAGRTGDEKLFF	TGCGCCAGCAGCGCGGGACGAACAGGGGACGAAAAACTGTTTTTT
-	-	TRBV12-2	TRBJ1-2	CASRLYGGRPPLYYGYTF	TGTGCAAGTCGCCTATATGGGGGGCGCCCACCTCTATACTATGGCTACACCTTC
TRBD1	-	TRBV9	TRBJ1-3	CASSSTGGNTIYF	TGTGCCAGCAGCTCGACAGGGGGAAACACCATATATTTT
TRBD1	-	TRBV7-9	TRBJ1-1	CASSLVDRDTEAFF	TGTGCCAGCAGCTTAGTGGACAGGGACACTGAAGCTTTCTTT
TRBD2	-	TRBV5-1	TRBJ2-5	CASSGGLAGGPGETQYF	TGCGCCAGCAGCGGCGGACTAGCGGGAGGGCCGGGGGAGACCCAGTACTTC
-	-	TRBV6-5	TRBJ2-2	CASKRASSAGELFF	TGTGCCAGCAAACGGGCCAGCTCGGCCGGGGAGCTGTTTTTT
-	-	TRBV5-1	TRBJ2-2	CASSLRTAGATGELFF	TGCGCCAGCAGCTTGCGAACGGCGGGGGCCACCGGGGAGCTGTTTTTT
-	-	TRBV5-1	TRBJ2-3	CASSLVGLSTDTQYF	TGCGCCAGCAGCTTAGTCGGACTTAGCACAGATACGCAGTATTTT
TRBD1	-	TRBV5-1	TRBJ2-2	CASLLGTGYPGELFF	TGCGCCAGCCTCCTCGGGACAGGGTATCCCGGGGAGCTGTTTTTT
-	-	TRBV2	TRBJ2-5	CASSKKGGQYF	TGTGCCAGCAGTAAAAAGGGGGGGCAGTACTTC
TRBD2	-	TRBV9	TRBJ2-1	CASSVTSGSLEQFF	TGTGCCAGCAGCGTTACTAGCGGGAGTCTTGAGCAGTTCTTC
TRBD2	once	TRBV7-2	TRBJ2-1	CASSPTSDEQFF	TGTGCCAGCAGCCCTACTAGCGATGAGCAGTTCTTC
TRBD1	-	TRBV6-1	TRBJ1-2	CASSEGQEPLRGYTF	TGTGCCAGCAGTGAGGGACAGGAACCCCTTCGAGGCTACACCTTC
-	-	TRBV11-2	TRBJ2-1	CASSLGVGAYNEQFF	TGTGCCAGCAGCTTAGGCGTGGGAGCTTACAATGAGCAGTTCTTC
-	once	TRBV5-1	TRBJ1-5	CASSFALAREANQPQHF	TGCGCCAGCAGCTTTGCTTTAGCGCGGGAGGCAAATCAGCCCCAGCATTTT
TRBD2	-	TRBV19	TRBJ2-1	CASSYSGGSSYNEQFF	TGTGCCAGTAGTTATAGCGGGGGGAGCTCCTACAATGAGCAGTTCTTC
-	-	TRBV18	TRBJ1-1	CASSPLTDMNTEAFF	TGTGCCAGCTCACCACTTACAGACATGAACACTGAAGCTTTCTTT
TRBD1	-	TRBV11-2	TRBJ2-5	CASSARDRIQETQYF	TGTGCCAGCAGCGCCAGGGACAGAATACAAGAGACCCAGTACTTC
-	few	TRBV28	TRBJ1-5	CASRTGNQPQHF	TGTGCCAGCAGGACTGGCAATCAGCCCCAGCATTTT
-	-	TRBV11-2	TRBJ2-7	CASSLESGRVREQYF	TGTGCCAGCAGCTTAGAGTCGGGCAGGGTTCGAGAGCAGTACTTC
-	-	TRBV5-1	TRBJ2-2	CASSSDSPNTGELFF	TGCGCCAGCAGCTCGGACAGCCCGAACACCGGGGAGCTGTTTTTT
TRBD2	-	TRBV9	TRBJ2-3	CASSVGLAGGVDTQYF	TGTGCCAGCAGCGTAGGGCTAGCGGGAGGGGTAGATACGCAGTATTTT
TRBD2	-	TRBV28	TRBJ2-1	CASSATSAASYNEQFF	TGTGCCAGCAGTGCTACTAGCGCGGCCTCCTACAATGAGCAGTTCTTC
-	-	TRBV5-1	TRBJ2-1	CASSLGPYNEQFF	TGCGCCAGCAGCTTGGGACCGTACAATGAGCAGTTCTTC
TRBD1	medium-sized	TRBV11-3	TRBJ2-2	CASSFRTGITGELFF	TGTGCCAGCAGCTTCAGGACAGGGATCACCGGGGAGCTGTTTTTT
TRBD1	-	TRBV18	TRBJ2-2	CASSEDRGRAGELFF	TGTGCCAGCTCAGAGGACAGGGGGCGCGCCGGGGAGCTGTTTTTT
-	-	TRBV25-1	TRBJ1-2	CANNNYGYTF	TGTGCCAACAACAACTATGGCTACACCTTC
-	-	TRBV30	TRBJ1-2	CAWSVSGIHTF	TGTGCCTGGAGTGTCTCCGGCATCCACACCTTC
TRBD1	medium-sized	TRBV6-1	TRBJ2-7	CASSEGDSSYEQYF	TGTGCCAGCAGTGAAGGGGACAGCTCCTACGAGCAGTACTTC
-	-	TRBV7-2	TRBJ2-2	CASSLAGNTGELFF	TGTGCCAGCAGCTTAGCGGGGAACACCGGGGAGCTGTTTTTT
TRBD1	-	TRBV19	TRBJ2-2	CASSKRTGPNTGELFF	TGTGCCAGTAGTAAACGGACAGGGCCGAACACCGGGGAGCTGTTTTTT
-	once	TRBV10-1	TRBJ2-4	CASSFRESGIQYF	TGCGCCAGCAGTTTCAGGGAATCTGGCATTCAGTACTTC
TRBD1	once	TRBV4-1	TRBJ1-2	CASSQGRGTGELLNYGYTF	TGCGCCAGCAGCCAAGGGCGGGGGACAGGGGAGTTGCTTAACTATGGCTACACCTTC
TRBD1	-	TRBV4-1	TRBJ2-7	CASSPGQGKYEQYF	TGCGCCAGCAGCCCGGGACAGGGGAAATACGAGCAGTACTTC
-	-	TRBV19	TRBJ1-3	CASSLSTPDSGNTIYF	TGTGCCAGTAGTCTATCGACACCCGACTCTGGAAACACCATATATTTT
-	-	TRBV10-2	TRBJ1-5	CASSESSSNQPQHF	TGCGCCAGCAGTGAGTCGTCAAGCAATCAGCCCCAGCATTTT
-	-	TRBV11-2	TRBJ2-3	CASSLIFGDTQYF	TGTGCCAGCAGCTTGATCTTTGGGGATACGCAGTATTTT
TRBD2	once	TRBV27	TRBJ2-5	CASSSRLAGVTETQYF	TGTGCCAGCAGTTCACGACTAGCGGGGGTAACGGAGACCCAGTACTTC
-	-	TRBV10-3	TRBJ2-7	CAICPPPGVTEQYF	TGTGCCATCTGCCCCCCCCCGGGAGTAACCGAGCAGTACTTC
-	-	TRBV30	TRBJ1-5	CAWNRGNQPQHF	TGTGCCTGGAACCGAGGCAATCAGCCCCAGCATTTT
-	-	TRBV4-1	TRBJ2-3	CASSGRKGDTQYF	TGCGCCAGCAGCGGGCGTAAGGGGGATACGCAGTATTTT
-	-	TRBV5-4	TRBJ2-3	CASSLGRRGSTDTQYF	TGTGCCAGCAGCTTGGGCAGGAGGGGAAGCACAGATACGCAGTATTTT
-	few	TRBV6-1	TRBJ2-2	CASSEADTGELFF	TGTGCCAGCAGTGAAGCTGACACCGGGGAGCTGTTTTTT
-	-	TRBV7-9	TRBJ2-2	CASSFARNTGELFF	TGTGCCAGCAGCTTCGCCAGGAACACCGGGGAGCTGTTTTTT